This entry features one T cell receptor (beta chain) sequence. This entry belongs to a study of blood T cell repertoires in COVID-19. Across the whole study: Samples taken during acute and convalescent COVID-19 were collected in the United States, Italy and Spain. T cells, B-cell-depleted T cells, or PBMCs provided the cDNA or gDNA that served as material.

Authors' analysis steps: How many nucleated cells were present was estimated from reference gene primer amplification. The protocol was immunoSEQ multiplex PCR, while the TCRdb copy is restricted to in-frame clones and leaves out a portion. For V, J and clone size, that table is used; D and trimming come from the DNA. The sample lists roughly 150,000 clones, around 83% occurring once. This CDR3 region has 12 residues. CDR1 and CDR2 (germline): SGHDN, FVKESK. V shed 4 bases, J shed 7 bases, and the junction held 3 bases outside the gene matches. The receptor comes from a man in his sixties or seventies who had recovered from COVID-19. The chain is built from TRBV14 and TRBJ1-2, with TRBD1 matching 7 bases. Sequenced: peripheral blood. This CDR3 is CASSRGGRGYTF. CDR3 nucleotides: TGTGCCAGCAGCCGAGGGGGCCGTGGCTACACCTTC.